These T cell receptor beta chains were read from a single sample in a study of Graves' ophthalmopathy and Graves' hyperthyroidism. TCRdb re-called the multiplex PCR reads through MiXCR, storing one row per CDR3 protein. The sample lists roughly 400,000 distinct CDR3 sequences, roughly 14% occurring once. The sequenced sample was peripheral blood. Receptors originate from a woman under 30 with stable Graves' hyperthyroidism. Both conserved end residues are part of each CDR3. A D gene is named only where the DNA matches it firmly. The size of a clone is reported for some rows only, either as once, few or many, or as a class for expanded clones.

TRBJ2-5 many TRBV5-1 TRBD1 TGCGCCAGCAGCTTACTTGGGACAGCGAAACAAGAGACCCAGTACTTC CASSLLGTAKQETQYF
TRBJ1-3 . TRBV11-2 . TGTGCCAGCAGCTTGGATCCTTATACTGGAAACACCATATATTTT CASSLDPYTGNTIYF
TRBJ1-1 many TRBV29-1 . TGCAGCGTTGAAGGAAGGAGTGGACAGGAAGCTTTCTTT CSVEGRSGQEAFF
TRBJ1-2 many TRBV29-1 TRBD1 TGCAGCGTTCTAGACAGGGCGAATGGCTACACCTTC CSVLDRANGYTF
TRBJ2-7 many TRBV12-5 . TGTGCTAGTGGTTTGGTAGCCCTCGAGCAGTACTTC CASGLVALEQYF
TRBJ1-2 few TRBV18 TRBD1 TGTGCCAGCTCTACCGGGACAGGGGGTAACTATGGCTACACCTTC CASSTGTGGNYGYTF
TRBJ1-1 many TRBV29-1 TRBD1 TGCAGCGTTGCCGGGACAGGGAGGACTGAAGCTTTCTTT CSVAGTGRTEAFF
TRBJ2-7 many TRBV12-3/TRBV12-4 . TGTGCCAGCAGGTATAGCGGTAGCTACGAGCAGTACTTC CASRYSGSYEQYF
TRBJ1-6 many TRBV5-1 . TGCGCCAGCAGCTTTGGGACGGCCAAGGGGCCCCTCCACTTT CASSFGTAKGPLHF
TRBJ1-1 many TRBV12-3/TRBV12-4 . TGTGCCAGCAGCCTGGGACGGTGGCCCGAGGAAGCTTTCTTT CASSLGRWPEEAFF
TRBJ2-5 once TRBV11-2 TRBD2 TGTGCCAGCATCTTATGGGGACTAGTAGGAGAGACCCGGTACTTC CASILWGLVGETRYF
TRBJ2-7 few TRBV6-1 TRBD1 TGTGCCAGCACCGAACAGGGGGTCGCCTCCTACGAGCAGTACTTC CASTEQGVASYEQYF
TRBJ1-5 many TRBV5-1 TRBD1 TGCGCCAGCAGCACCGGACAGGGGGGTCAGCCCCAGCATTTT CASSTGQGGQPQHF
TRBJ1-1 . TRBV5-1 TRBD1 TGCGCCAGCAGCTTGGGGACAGGGGGCGGGAACACTGAAGCTTTCTTT CASSLGTGGGNTEAFF
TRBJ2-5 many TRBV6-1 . TGTGCCAGCACCCTAAGCCTGACGGGGACCCAAGAGACCCAGTACTTC CASTLSLTGTQETQYF
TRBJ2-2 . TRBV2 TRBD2 TGTGCCAGCAGCGCTGGACTAGCGGGGGCCCCCAGGTTCGGGGAGCTGTTTTTT CASSAGLAGAPRFGELFF
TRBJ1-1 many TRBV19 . TGTGCCAGTAGTATATCGCCGGGGGGGAACACTGAAGCTTTCTTT CASSISPGGNTEAFF
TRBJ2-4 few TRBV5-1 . TGCGCCAGCAGCCCCACACGAATAGCCAAAAACATTCAGTACTTC CASSPTRIAKNIQYF
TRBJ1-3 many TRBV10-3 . TGTGCCATCACCGACCCAGGCTCTGGAAACACCATATATTTT CAITDPGSGNTIYF
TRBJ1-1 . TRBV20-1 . TGCAGTGCTAGGCCTATACAGAGGAACACTGAAGCTTTCTTT CSARPIQRNTEAFF
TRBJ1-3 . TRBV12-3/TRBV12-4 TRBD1 TGTGCCAGCAGTTTGACCTCGGGACAGGGGCACGTACTAGTAAACACCATATATTTT CASSLTSGQGHVLVNTIYF
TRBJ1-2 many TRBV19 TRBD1 TGTGCCAGTAGTATTCCCGACAGGGGTAGCTATGGCTACACCTTC CASSIPDRGSYGYTF
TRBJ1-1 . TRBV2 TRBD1 TGTGCCAGCAGCTTAACAGGGGGAGGCGGAAACACTGAAGCTTTCTTT CASSLTGGGGNTEAFF
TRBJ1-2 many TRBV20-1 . TGCAGTGCTAGAGGAAATCAAGGGAGGGTAGGCTATGGCTACACCTTC CSARGNQGRVGYGYTF
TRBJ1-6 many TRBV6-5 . TGTGCCAGCAGTTACCTGCAGGTTACCCTACCCCTCCACTTT CASSYLQVTLPLHF
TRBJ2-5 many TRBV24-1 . TGTGCCACCAGTTACGCGGGCGATGAGACCCAGTACTTC CATSYAGDETQYF
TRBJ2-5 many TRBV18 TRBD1 TGTGCCAGCTCAGACAGGGGGCAGGGAGAGACCCAGTACTTC CASSDRGQGETQYF
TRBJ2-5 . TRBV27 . TGTGCCAGTGGGCCGTACCAAGAGACCCAGTACTTC CASGPYQETQYF
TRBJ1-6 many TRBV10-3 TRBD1 TGTGCCATCACCCCCGGGACAGGGGAATCACCCCTCCACTTT CAITPGTGESPLHF
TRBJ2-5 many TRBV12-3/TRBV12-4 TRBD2 TGTGCCAGCAGTGGACCCCGGGCTAGCGGGGGGAACGCCCAGTACTTC CASSGPRASGGNAQYF
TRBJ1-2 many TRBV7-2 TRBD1 TGTGCCAGCAGCTTACGGCAGGGGGCGGGTGGCTACACCTTC CASSLRQGAGGYTF
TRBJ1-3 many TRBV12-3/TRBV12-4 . TGTGCCAGCAGTATCGCCGGCTCTGGAAACACCATATATTTT CASSIAGSGNTIYF
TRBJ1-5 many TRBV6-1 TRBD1 TGTGCCAGCCCCGGACAGGGTGGACAGCCCCAGCATTTT CASPGQGGQPQHF
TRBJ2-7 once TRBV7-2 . TGTGCCAGCAGCTTACGGCAGCTTTACGAGCAGTACTTC CASSLRQLYEQYF
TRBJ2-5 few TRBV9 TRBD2 TGTGCCAGCAGCTCCGCCAGCGGGGGTCAAGAGACCCAGTACTTC CASSSASGGQETQYF
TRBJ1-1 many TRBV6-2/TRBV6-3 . TGTGCCAGCAGTTACTCTCCGAAAACCAATCGACTCACTGAAGCTTTCTTT CASSYSPKTNRLTEAFF
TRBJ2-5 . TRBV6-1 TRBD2 TGTGCCAGCAGTGGCCGGACTAGCGGGGGGGCTCAGAGGACCCAGTACTTC CASSGRTSGGAQRTQYF
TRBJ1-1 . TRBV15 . TGTGCCACCAGCGGAGACTTCGGGGACACTGAAGCTTTCTTT CATSGDFGDTEAFF
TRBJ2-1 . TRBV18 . TGTGCCAGCTCACGGGTTGGTGGAGAGAAGTTCTTC CASSRVGGEKFF
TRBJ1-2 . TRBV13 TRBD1 TGTGCCAGCAGCGGCCCCCCAGGGACAGGGGGCTCGTGGACCTTC CASSGPPGTGGSWTF